Below, one T cell receptor (beta chain) is given with its context. The antigen is unknown. An end of the junction does not agree with germline; a read error may underlie this. Germline V gene data show CDR1 as SGHNT and CDR2 as YYREEE (reference sequence). The CDR3 runs to 15 residues. This entry belongs to a study of cytomegalovirus exposure and HLA in healthy donors. It was with 60 Vbeta and 13 Jbeta primers that the PCR ran. The protocol was immunoSEQ multiplex PCR, while the TCRdb copy is restricted to in-frame clones and leaves out a portion. This table has hundreds of thousands of clones, roughly 78% appearing once. Study conclusions and caveats: An ancestry cluster, one associated with Asian ancestry, reportedly showed fewer N-insertions than the approximately 670-donor mean in a later analysis. Most subjects had HLA-A and HLA-B alleles reportedly predicted accurately by TCR beta sequences. Later on, analysis showed that most CMV-associated TCR beta chains appeared to be HLA-restricted.

The genes are TRBV5-4 and TRBJ1-6; 9 nucleotides match TRBD1. The sample comprised PBMCs. This clonotype originated in a boy between 10 and 17 years old in good health and CMV-seronegative. The CDR3 bases are TGTGCCAGCAGCTCGGACAGGGGCGTTTATTCATCCCTCCACTTT. Amino acid sequence: CASSSDRGVYSSLHF.